The 2 T cell receptor beta chains given below trace back to one sample, sequenced in a study of early T cells in non-severe SARS-CoV-2 infection. TCRdb itself ran the 5' RACE reads through MiXCR, one entry per CDR3 protein. Counted here are roughly 100,000 distinct CDR3 sequences, 10% to 15% occurring once; the ten biggest clones make up about 4.6%. Here the sequenced sample was whole blood, taken at baseline. The origin of the receptors is an adult who was a healthcare worker with PCR-confirmed SARS-CoV-2 infection or an uninfected control (not recorded which).

The chain couples TRBV7-2 to TRBJ2-7; perhaps TRBD1 as D (5 bases). The germline CDR1 and CDR2 sequences are SGHTA and FQGNSA. Trimming took 1 base from V and 4 from J, leaving 20 bases between them. The CDR3 length is 17 residues. The CDR3 protein is CASSLVGWTQAQYEQYF. The CDR3 coding sequence is TGTGCCAGCAGCTTAGTTGGTTGGACACAGGCCCAGTACGAGCAGTACTTC. The full variable domain, in which reference TRBV7-2 and TRBJ2-7 provide the parts outside the CDR3, is GAGVSQSPSNKVTEKGKDVELRCDPISGHTALYWYRQSLGQGLEFLIYFQGNSAPDKSGLPSDRFSAERTGGSVSTLTIQRTQQEDSAVYLCASSLVGWTQAQYEQYFGPGTRLTVT.

This clonotype was recorded a few times. V is TRBV7-2 and J is TRBJ2-3; D might be TRBD2 (6 bases). CDR1 is SGHTA, CDR2 FQGNSA, per germline. This CDR3 contains 12 residues. The V end was cut by 5 bases, the J end by 9 bases, with 12 bases between. The CDR3: CASSPPSETQYF. The CDR3 DNA follows: TGTGCCAGCAGCCCTCCTAGCGAAACGCAGTATTTT.